The subject of this entry is one T cell receptor (beta chain). Its antigen is not identified. The data were obtained in a study of T cells in tumors after PD-1 blockade. On the study more broadly: Each patient got pembrolizumab 200 mg every 3 weeks or cemiplimab 350 mg every 2 weeks. During anti-PD-1 treatment, some patients continued daily vismodegib 150 mg. On average, tumor samples gave more than 25,000 TCR templates and approximately 6,100 unique clonotypes. Study-wide findings and caveats: Blood contained 35% to 50% of the tumor's TCR clonotypes.

V was trimmed by 8 bases and J by 3 bases, leaving 11 bases between them. CDR1 is MDHEN, CDR2 SYDVKM, per germline. The CDR3 sequence is 12 residues long. Clones were sequenced by immunoSEQ multiplex PCR, and TCRdb holds only the in-frame ones, with some missing. Of more than 9,000 clones in the sample, 50% to 70% were seen once. This clonotype originated in a human donor with basal cell carcinoma. J is TRBJ2-7 and V is TRBV28, with D perhaps TRBD2 (6 bases). Source: tumor tissue, taken after anti-PD-1 treatment. CDR3 amino acids: CASVGSLYEQYF. DNA for the CDR3: TGTGCCAGCGTCGGGAGCCTCTACGAGCAGTACTTC.